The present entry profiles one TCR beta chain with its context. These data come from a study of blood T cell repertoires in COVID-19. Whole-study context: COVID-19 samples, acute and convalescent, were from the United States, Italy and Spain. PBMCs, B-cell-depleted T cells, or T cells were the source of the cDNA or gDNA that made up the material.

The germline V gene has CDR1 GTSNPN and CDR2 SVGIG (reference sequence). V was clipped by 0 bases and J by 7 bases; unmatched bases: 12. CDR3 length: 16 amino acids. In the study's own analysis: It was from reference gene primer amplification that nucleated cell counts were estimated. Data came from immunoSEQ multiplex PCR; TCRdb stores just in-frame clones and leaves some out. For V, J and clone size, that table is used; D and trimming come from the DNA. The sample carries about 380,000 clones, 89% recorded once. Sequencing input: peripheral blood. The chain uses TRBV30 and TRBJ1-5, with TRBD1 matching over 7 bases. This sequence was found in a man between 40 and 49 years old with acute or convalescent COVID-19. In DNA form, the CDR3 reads TGTGCCTGGAGTGTACCCGTTACAGGGGCGAGGCAGCCCCAGCATTTT. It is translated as CAWSVPVTGARQPQHF.